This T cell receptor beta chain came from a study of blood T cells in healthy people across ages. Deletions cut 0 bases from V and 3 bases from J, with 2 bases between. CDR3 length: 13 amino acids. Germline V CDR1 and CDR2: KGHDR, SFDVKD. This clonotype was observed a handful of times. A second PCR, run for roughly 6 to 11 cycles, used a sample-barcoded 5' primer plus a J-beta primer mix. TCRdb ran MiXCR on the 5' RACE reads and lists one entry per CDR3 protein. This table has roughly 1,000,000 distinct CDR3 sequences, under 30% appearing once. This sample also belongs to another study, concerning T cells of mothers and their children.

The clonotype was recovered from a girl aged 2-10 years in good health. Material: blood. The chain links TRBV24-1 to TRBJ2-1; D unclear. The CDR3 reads CATSDLLYNEQFF. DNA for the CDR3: TGTGCCACCAGTGATTTGCTCTACAATGAGCAGTTCTTC.